This TCR beta chain is from a study of shared clonotypes between healthy human individuals. CD45RO-negative, CCR7-positively selected cells formed the naive CD8 fraction, excluding terminally differentiated effector memory CD45RA+ cells. Germline-derived CDR1 and CDR2 are SGHRS and YFSETQ. The ends were cut back, 0 bases at V and 5 bases at J, with 8 bases in the middle. This CDR3 has 13 amino acids. Measured with immunoSEQ multiplex PCR; TCRdb has only the in-frame clones, and not every one. This table has around 2,100,000 clones, roughly 95% appearing once. The clonotype was recovered from a man younger than 35 in good health. The sample was naive CD8+ T cells sorted from blood. V usage is TRBV5-1 and J usage is TRBJ1-1; D gene ambiguous. CDR3 region: CASSLDSGTEAFF. The CDR3 DNA follows: TGCGCCAGCAGCTTGGACTCGGGGACTGAAGCTTTCTTT.